This entry features one TCR beta chain sequence. These data belong to a study of CD8 T cells in Susac syndrome. The RNA input was about 0.5 to 1 ug, and it was reverse transcribed with random hexamers. TCRdb analysed the immunoSEQ multiplex PCR reads with MiXCR anew, one entry per CDR3 protein. This sample has about 180,000 distinct CDR3 sequences, with under 95% found just once. This clonotype originated in a human donor with Susac syndrome. The sequencing input was CD4+ T cells from PBMCs.

The CDR3 protein is CSEASGGKGGTDTQYF. DNA of the CDR3: TGCAGTGAGGCTAGCGGGGGGAAAGGAGGAACAGATACGCAGTATTTT. V usage is TRBV20-1 and J usage is TRBJ2-3; 11 positions agree with TRBD2. The trim removed 7 bases at V and 3 bases at J, leaving 12 bases unmatched. The germline CDR1 and CDR2 sequences are DFQATT and SNEGSKA (reference sequence). This CDR3 has 16 residues.